These T cell receptor beta chains were read from a single sample in a study of long-term antiretroviral therapy in people with HIV. Sequencing used immunoSEQ multiplex PCR; TCRdb keeps in-frame clones, though not all of them. Among more than 25,000 clones listed, roughly 93% were seen once. This specimen consisted of unsorted PBMCs, obtained approximately 6.3 years after starting antiretroviral therapy. These receptors all come from a woman aged 40 to 49 with HIV. The CDR3 runs from the conserved cysteine through the conserved F or W. D genes are given only for firm matches.

D: TRBD1; length: 15; J: TRBJ1-5; V: TRBV7-6; DNA: TGTGCCAGCAGCCGGGGACAGGGTGGCAATCAGCCCCAGCATTTT; CDR3: CASSRGQGGNQPQHF
D: TRBD1; length: 13; J: TRBJ1-5; V: TRBV29-1; DNA: TGCAGCGCGGGAACAGGGGGCTCTCAGCCCCAGCATTTT; CDR3: CSAGTGGSQPQHF
D: TRBD2; length: 15; J: TRBJ2-5; V: TRBV4-3; DNA: TGCGCCAGCAGCCAAGGACTAGCGGGGGGAGAGACCCAGTACTTC; CDR3: CASSQGLAGGETQYF
D: NA; length: 14; J: TRBJ1-5; V: TRBV2; DNA: TGTGCCAGCAACATGGACACATTCAATCAGCCCCAGCATTTT; CDR3: CASNMDTFNQPQHF
D: NA; length: 16; J: TRBJ2-2; V: TRBV11-2; DNA: TGTGCCAGCAGCTTAGTAGGGGGGCCGAACACCGGGGAGCTGTTTTTT; CDR3: CASSLVGGPNTGELFF
D: TRBD2; length: 17; J: TRBJ2-5; V: TRBV9; DNA: TGTGCCAGCAGCGTAGATCCTAGCGGGGGTCTTAGAGAGACCCAGTACTTC; CDR3: CASSVDPSGGLRETQYF
D: NA; length: 10; J: TRBJ2-1; V: TRBV29-1; DNA: TGCAGCGCGAAAGACTATAAGCAGTTCTTC; CDR3: CSAKDYKQFF
D: NA; length: 12; J: TRBJ1-3; V: TRBV9; DNA: TGTGCCAGCAGCGTAACTCGACAGCTCCAGAATTTT; CDR3: CASSVTRQLQNF
D: NA; length: 14; J: TRBJ1-3; V: TRBV6-6; DNA: TGTGCCAGCAGTCCCCTCCTCTCTGGAAACACCATATATTTT; CDR3: CASSPLLSGNTIYF
D: NA; length: 14; J: TRBJ2-7; V: TRBV5-5; DNA: TGTGCCAGCGGTTCTGGAGCAGGGAGCCTCGAGCAGTACTTC; CDR3: CASGSGAGSLEQYF
D: TRBD1; length: 12; J: TRBJ2-7; V: TRBV28; DNA: TGTGCCAGCAGGACAGGGAACCACGAGCAGTACTTC; CDR3: CASRTGNHEQYF
D: NA; length: 12; J: TRBJ1-5; V: TRBV18; DNA: TGTGCCAGCTCACGGGAACAAGAGCCCCAGCATTTT; CDR3: CASSREQEPQHF
D: NA; length: 15; J: TRBJ1-6; V: TRBV7-8; DNA: TGTGCCAGCAGCTTACTGGGCAGGGCTGATTCACCCCTCCACTTT; CDR3: CASSLLGRADSPLHF
D: NA; length: 14; J: TRBJ1-1; V: TRBV4-3; DNA: TGCGCCAGCAGCCAAGTTCCCATGAACACTGAAGCTTTCTTT; CDR3: CASSQVPMNTEAFF
D: TRBD1; length: 12; J: TRBJ1-2; V: TRBV18; DNA: TGTGCCAGCTCAGACGGGACAGGGTATAACACCTTC; CDR3: CASSDGTGYNTF
D: TRBD1; length: 15; J: TRBJ1-2; V: TRBV27; DNA: TGTGCCAGCAGTACCGCCGGGACAGGGTTTTATGGCTACACCTTC; CDR3: CASSTAGTGFYGYTF
D: NA; length: 12; J: TRBJ1-2; V: TRBV30; DNA: TGTGCCTGGAGTTCTTCAACCCGCGGCTACACCTTC; CDR3: CAWSSSTRGYTF
D: NA; length: 13; J: TRBJ2-6; V: TRBV12-5; DNA: TGTGCTTCCTTATCCTCTGGGGCCAACGTCCTGACTTTC; CDR3: CASLSSGANVLTF
D: NA; length: 12; J: TRBJ1-1; V: TRBV13; DNA: TGTGCCAGCAGCCAAGGGAACACTGAAGCTTTCTTT; CDR3: CASSQGNTEAFF
D: NA; length: 13; J: TRBJ1-6; V: TRBV7-3; DNA: TGTGCCAGCAGCTCTCAGGGTAATTCACCCCTCCACTTT; CDR3: CASSSQGNSPLHF
D: NA; length: 14; J: TRBJ1-1; V: TRBV6-5; DNA: TGTGCCAGCAGTGACATGGGACCGAACACTGAAGCTTTCTTT; CDR3: CASSDMGPNTEAFF
D: NA; length: 14; J: TRBJ1-6; V: TRBV2; DNA: TGTGCCAGCAGTGAAGTCCAGGGTCGCTCACCCCTCCACTTT; CDR3: CASSEVQGRSPLHF
D: NA; length: 14; J: TRBJ1-2; V: TRBV5-1; DNA: TGCGCCAGCAGCTTGGACGACACTAACTATGGCTACACCTTC; CDR3: CASSLDDTNYGYTF
D: TRBD1; length: 14; J: TRBJ2-7; V: TRBV19; DNA: TGTGCCAGTAGTATGACCCAGGGGGCCTACGAGCAGTACTTC; CDR3: CASSMTQGAYEQYF